This TCR beta chain stems from a study of human T cells and chemical hapten exposure (dated by TCRdb to the early 2020s). Broadly, across the study: For sensitization, 2% DPC in acetone was applied to a 2 cm by 2 cm area of upper inner arm skin. Throughout the approximately 25-week study period, patients were also given weekly therapeutic DPC doses on the scalp. Patch testing was performed on the upper back with Finn chambers containing 0.01% DPC, and the patch tests were scored after 6 days according to International Contact Dermatitis Research Group standards. Most of the patients in the cohort were female, and the cohort covered alopecia areata with under or over 50% scalp involvement, alopecia totalis and alopecia universalis. The libraries were sequenced as a pool, and the TCR yield per sample differed mostly because of small variations in library volumes within the pool. This study followed changes in the peripheral blood TCR repertoire in vivo during primary and secondary sensitization of alopecia patients to the hapten diphenylcyclopropenone (DPC). Patient blood was sampled pre-sensitization (week 0) and at 2, 6 and about 24 weeks after DPC sensitization. Blood for TCR sequencing was provided by twenty-nine alopecia patients at one to four time points (pre-sensitization, 2, 6 and 24 weeks).

General conclusions and limits of the study: Because all patients had alopecia, a presumed autoimmune disease, the immune response of the patients might differ from that of healthy individuals. Significantly more large CDR3 similarity clusters were formed by expanded TCRs than by pre-sensitization or healthy control sets, consistent with antigen-driven responses. After repeated subsampling, changes were observed in the strength of the expansion versus patch-test correlation and in the threshold at which the correlation became significant. DPC sensitization did not change how many TCRs were above 1 in 1000 frequency, and no evidence was found of alterations in global repertoire structure. Patch test score was positively correlated with the number of PT1 expanded TCRs, with significance at thresholds 8, 16 and 32 but not at 4.

The library came from RACE. Reads for this sample came from a NextSeq 500. During library preparation, unique molecular identifiers were attached to individual cDNA molecules so that TCRs could be counted quantitatively and reproducibly. From each blood RNA sample, both TCR alpha and TCR beta chains were sequenced. In the original analysis: The median number of TCRs per sample was 95,638, ranging from about 20,000 to 700,000. V, J and CDR3 annotation of the TCR reads was carried out using the Decombinator software suite. Every sample was subsampled to the same number of TCRs (28,000) for the PS versus PT1 abundance plots. TCRs were defined as expanded if absent before sensitization and observed at least eight times at the 2-week time point. TCRdb passed the public sequencing reads through fastp at Q25 and MiXCR, retaining productive beta sequences. Rows with one shared CDR3 protein collapse into an entry with the most common genes and DNA. TCRdb, rather than the study authors, made the V and J calls. The sample records about 140,000 distinct CDR3 sequences, approximately 10% of which are singletons. The ten largest clones capture 1.2% to 1.5% of the sample.

The trim is 0 bases for V and 0 bases for J, with a gap of 11 bases between the germline ends. Inclusive of the bounding cysteine and phenylalanine, the CDR3 is 17 residues long. This entry keeps only the CDR3 DNA: 51 bases, framed from base 1. The germline V gene encodes CDR1 SGHAT and CDR2 FQNNGV. The sample's time point, from its label and the paper: patch test 2, 6 weeks after DPC sensitization. The treatment or condition label here, explained by the study, means: therapeutic diphenylcyclopropenone sensitization with weekly scalp DPC. At each patch-test visit, blood was drawn before the patch test was applied. To be eligible, patients had to be aged 18 to 70, diagnosed with alopecia and judged suitable for DPC therapy, while pregnant patients were excluded. Total RNA was isolated from unfractionated whole blood collected in Tempus Blood RNA tubes. On this clonotype: Its antigen is unknown. Base qualities are not provided; no much larger clone lies one nucleotide away.

This TCR was sampled from a woman aged 50 to 60 with alopecia areata. Some clones in this sample may be carry-over from other donors' samples. Sample: whole blood, taken in connection with sensitization to the hapten diphenylcyclopropenone (DPC). The chain is encoded by TRBV11-2 joined to TRBJ1-4; the D gene cannot be named for sure. The sequenced DNA is TGTGCCAGCAGCTTAGAACAGTCAGTTGCAACTAATGAAAAACTGTTTTTT. This is translated as CASSLEQSVATNEKLFF.